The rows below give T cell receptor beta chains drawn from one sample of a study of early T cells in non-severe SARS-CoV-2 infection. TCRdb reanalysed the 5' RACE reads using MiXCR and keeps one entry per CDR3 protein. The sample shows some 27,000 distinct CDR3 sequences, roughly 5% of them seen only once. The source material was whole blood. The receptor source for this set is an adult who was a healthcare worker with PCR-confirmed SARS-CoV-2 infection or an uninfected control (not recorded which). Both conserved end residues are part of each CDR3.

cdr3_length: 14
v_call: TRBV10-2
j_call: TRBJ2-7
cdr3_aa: CASGKGTGGYEQYF

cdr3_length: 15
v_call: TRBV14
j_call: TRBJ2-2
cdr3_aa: CASSQDIGRTGELFF

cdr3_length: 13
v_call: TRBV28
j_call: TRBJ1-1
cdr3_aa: CASSTPSLSRAFF

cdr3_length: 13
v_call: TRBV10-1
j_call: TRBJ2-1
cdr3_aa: CASSETSGRIVVF

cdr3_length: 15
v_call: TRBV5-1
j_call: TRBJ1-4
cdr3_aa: CASSASGRSGEKLFF

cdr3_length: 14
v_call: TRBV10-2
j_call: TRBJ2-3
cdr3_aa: CASSINRGPDTQYF

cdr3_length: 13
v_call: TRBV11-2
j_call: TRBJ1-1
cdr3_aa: CATQRGVTTEAFF

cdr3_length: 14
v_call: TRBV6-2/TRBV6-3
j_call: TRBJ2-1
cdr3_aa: CASSYLQTSNEQFF

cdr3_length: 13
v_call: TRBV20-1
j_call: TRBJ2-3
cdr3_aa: CSASGGAPDTQYF

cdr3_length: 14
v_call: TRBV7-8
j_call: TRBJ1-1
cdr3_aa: CASSDGDRAVTAFF

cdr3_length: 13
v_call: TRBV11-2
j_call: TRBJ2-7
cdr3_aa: CASSSYRGYEQYF

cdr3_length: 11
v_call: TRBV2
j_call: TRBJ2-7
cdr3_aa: CASSDGGGKYF

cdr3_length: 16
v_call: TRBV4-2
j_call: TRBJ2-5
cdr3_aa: CASSQSGTRGSGTQYF

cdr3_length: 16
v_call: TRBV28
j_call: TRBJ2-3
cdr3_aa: CASWTGADFSTDTQYF

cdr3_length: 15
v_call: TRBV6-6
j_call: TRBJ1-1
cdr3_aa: CASSHGGRVSTEAFF

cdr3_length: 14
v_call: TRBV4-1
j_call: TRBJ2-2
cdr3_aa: CASSQEGSSGELFF

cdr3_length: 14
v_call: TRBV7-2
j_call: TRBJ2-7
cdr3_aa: CASSYLTGLYEQYF

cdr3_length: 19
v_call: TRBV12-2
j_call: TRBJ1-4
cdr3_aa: CASRSLRLSCRVRDEKLFF

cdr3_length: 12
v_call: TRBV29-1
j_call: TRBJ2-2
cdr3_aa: CTGTGRRGELFF

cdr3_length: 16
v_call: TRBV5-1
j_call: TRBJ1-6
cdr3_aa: CASSFESGVGNSPLHF

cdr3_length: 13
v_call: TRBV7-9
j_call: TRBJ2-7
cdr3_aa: CASSSLVSYEQYF

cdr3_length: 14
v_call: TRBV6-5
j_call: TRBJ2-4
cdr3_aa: CASSADLAKNIQYF

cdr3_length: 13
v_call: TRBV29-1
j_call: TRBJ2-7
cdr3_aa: CSVELAGGYEQYF

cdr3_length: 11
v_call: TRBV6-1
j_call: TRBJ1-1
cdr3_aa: CASSEWAEAFF

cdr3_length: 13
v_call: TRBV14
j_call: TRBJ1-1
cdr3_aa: CASSQEVNTEAFF

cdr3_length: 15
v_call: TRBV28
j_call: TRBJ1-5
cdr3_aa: CASRPQGQRNQPQHF

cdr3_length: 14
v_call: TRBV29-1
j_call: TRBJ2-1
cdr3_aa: CSVEGRTGSREQFF

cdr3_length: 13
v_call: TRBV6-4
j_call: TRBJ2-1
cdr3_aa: CASSDSGRGEQFF

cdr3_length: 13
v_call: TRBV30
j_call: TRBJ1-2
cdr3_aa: CAWSRRGNYGYTF

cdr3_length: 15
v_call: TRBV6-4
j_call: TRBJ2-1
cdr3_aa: CASSDSPWQKNEQFF

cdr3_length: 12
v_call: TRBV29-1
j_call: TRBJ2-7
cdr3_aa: CSIQGAGIEQYF

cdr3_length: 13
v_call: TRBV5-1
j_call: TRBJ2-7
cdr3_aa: CASSSGESREQYF

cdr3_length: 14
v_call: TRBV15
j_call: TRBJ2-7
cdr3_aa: CATSSAWPTREQYF

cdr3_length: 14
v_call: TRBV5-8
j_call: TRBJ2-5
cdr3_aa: CASSFPAGQETQYF

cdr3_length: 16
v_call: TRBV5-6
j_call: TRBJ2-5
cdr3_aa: CASTLDRGGPQETQYF

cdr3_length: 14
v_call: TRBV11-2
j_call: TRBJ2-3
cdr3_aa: CASTRIDGTDTQYF

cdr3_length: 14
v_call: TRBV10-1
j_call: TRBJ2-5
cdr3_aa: CASSESGAEETQYF

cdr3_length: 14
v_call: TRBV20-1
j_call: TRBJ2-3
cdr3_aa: CSARVGVGTDTQYF

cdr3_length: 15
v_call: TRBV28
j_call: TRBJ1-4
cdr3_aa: CASSFHGAGNEKLFF

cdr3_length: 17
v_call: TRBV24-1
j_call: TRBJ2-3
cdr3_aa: CATSDSWDRVGTDTQYF

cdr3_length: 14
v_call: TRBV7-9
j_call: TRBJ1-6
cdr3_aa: CASTVGQGRSPLHF

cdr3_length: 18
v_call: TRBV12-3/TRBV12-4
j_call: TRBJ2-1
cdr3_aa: CASSRSRTGTGSGNEQFF

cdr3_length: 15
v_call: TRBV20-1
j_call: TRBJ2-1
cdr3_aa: CSAPKAGTTHNEQFF

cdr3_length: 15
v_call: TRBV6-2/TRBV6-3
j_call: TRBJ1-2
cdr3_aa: CASSLTGTGNYGYTF

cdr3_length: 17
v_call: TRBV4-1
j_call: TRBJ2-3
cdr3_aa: CASSQDLRTGYADTQYF

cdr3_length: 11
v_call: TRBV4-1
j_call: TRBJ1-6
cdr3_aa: CASSHDSFLHF

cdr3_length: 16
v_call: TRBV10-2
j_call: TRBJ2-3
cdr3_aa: CASSDLDRGRTDTQYF

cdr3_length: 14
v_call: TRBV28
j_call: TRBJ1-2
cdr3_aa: CASTPGDRDTRYTF

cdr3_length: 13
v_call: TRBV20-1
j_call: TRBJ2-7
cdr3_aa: CSANRGGAYEQYF

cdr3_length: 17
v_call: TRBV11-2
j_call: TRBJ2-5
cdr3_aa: CASSLAGGGAFQETQYF

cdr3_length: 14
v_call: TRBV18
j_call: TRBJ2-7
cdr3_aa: CASSPNGQGNEQYF

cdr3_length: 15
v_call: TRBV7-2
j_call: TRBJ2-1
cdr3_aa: CASSSDRGSYNEQFF